A selection of T cell receptor beta chains follows, all from one sample in a study of T cell responses to AZD1222 COVID-19 vaccine. Generated by immunoSEQ multiplex PCR, the TCRdb table keeps only in-frame clones and is missing some. The table shows more than 95,000 clones, with over 70% occurring only once. This specimen was peripheral blood, taken on day 0 of AZD1222 vaccination. The receptors derive from an adult in good health. The conserved cysteine and the conserved F or W are not part of the CDR3 here. Each record gives: V gene, J gene, CDR3 protein.

v_gene: TRBV5-5
j_gene: TRBJ1-4
CDR3aa: ASSYSGTFDEKLF

v_gene: TRBV2
j_gene: TRBJ2-7
CDR3aa: AGGQGSYEQY

v_gene: TRBV27
j_gene: TRBJ2-4
CDR3aa: ASSFLDRAKNIQY

v_gene: TRBV11-2
j_gene: TRBJ2-1
CDR3aa: ASSSPGLYNEQF

v_gene: TRBV9
j_gene: TRBJ2-2
CDR3aa: ASSVGRIRAGELF

v_gene: TRBV10-3
j_gene: TRBJ1-1
CDR3aa: AIRDRDLNTEAF

v_gene: TRBV28
j_gene: TRBJ2-2
CDR3aa: ASSLGLAGNTGELF

v_gene: TRBV6-5
j_gene: TRBJ1-3
CDR3aa: ASSTGGGNTIY

v_gene: TRBV10-2
j_gene: TRBJ1-3
CDR3aa: ASKEQGGPGNTIY

v_gene: TRBV20-1
j_gene: TRBJ2-7
CDR3aa: SASLGARSYEQY

v_gene: TRBV6-5
j_gene: TRBJ1-4
CDR3aa: ASSYREKLF

v_gene: TRBV6-5
j_gene: TRBJ1-3
CDR3aa: ASSYAISGNTIY

v_gene: TRBV12-5
j_gene: TRBJ1-2
CDR3aa: ASGNRENYGYT

v_gene: TRBV3-1/TRBV3-2
j_gene: TRBJ2-1
CDR3aa: ASSPRTGGYNEQF

v_gene: TRBV27
j_gene: TRBJ2-6
CDR3aa: ASILGQGWPGANVLT

v_gene: TRBV7-9
j_gene: TRBJ1-1
CDR3aa: ASSPRSPRQGVNTEAF

v_gene: TRBV4-1
j_gene: TRBJ1-2
CDR3aa: ASSQDRGGSLLVYGYT

v_gene: TRBV5-4
j_gene: TRBJ1-2
CDR3aa: ASSLKNNYGYT

v_gene: TRBV7-9
j_gene: TRBJ2-6
CDR3aa: ANPKGVSGANVLT

v_gene: TRBV7-3
j_gene: TRBJ2-5
CDR3aa: ASSRGLSETQY

v_gene: TRBV7-8
j_gene: TRBJ1-1
CDR3aa: ASSFAGSMVEAF

v_gene: TRBV12-3/TRBV12-4
j_gene: TRBJ2-7
CDR3aa: ASSLAENYEQY

v_gene: TRBV6-5
j_gene: TRBJ2-1
CDR3aa: ASRASNEQF

v_gene: TRBV6-5
j_gene: TRBJ1-5
CDR3aa: ASSQQSRNQPQH

v_gene: TRBV7-9
j_gene: TRBJ2-7
CDR3aa: ASKTGAHYEQY

v_gene: TRBV30
j_gene: TRBJ1-6
CDR3aa: AWSAGTGHSPLH

v_gene: TRBV6-5
j_gene: TRBJ2-7
CDR3aa: ASVVGLEEQY

v_gene: TRBV28
j_gene: TRBJ2-1
CDR3aa: ASSLANEQF

v_gene: TRBV2
j_gene: TRBJ1-1
CDR3aa: ASRLQRSTEAF

v_gene: TRBV9
j_gene: TRBJ2-7
CDR3aa: ASSPGGAGVSYEQY

v_gene: TRBV19
j_gene: TRBJ1-1
CDR3aa: ASSMGAGRPADTEAF

v_gene: TRBV7-2
j_gene: TRBJ2-3
CDR3aa: ASSLGRAWTDTQY

v_gene: TRBV13
j_gene: TRBJ1-2
CDR3aa: ASSPSLGGPYGYT

v_gene: TRBV18
j_gene: TRBJ2-1
CDR3aa: ASSPNSDYNEQF

v_gene: TRBV28
j_gene: TRBJ1-2
CDR3aa: ASTGQALNYGYT

v_gene: TRBV5-1
j_gene: TRBJ1-1
CDR3aa: ASSTALNTEAF

v_gene: TRBV5-5
j_gene: TRBJ1-1
CDR3aa: ASSPLRNTEAF

v_gene: TRBV12-3/TRBV12-4
j_gene: TRBJ1-2
CDR3aa: ASSPDNRGGYT

v_gene: TRBV28
j_gene: TRBJ1-2
CDR3aa: ASSLETPANYGYT

v_gene: TRBV6-5
j_gene: TRBJ1-4
CDR3aa: ASSPATWGEKLF

v_gene: TRBV27
j_gene: TRBJ2-7
CDR3aa: ASSLEGPGYEQY

v_gene: TRBV12-3/TRBV12-4
j_gene: TRBJ1-2
CDR3aa: ASSLTGYGYT

v_gene: TRBV28
j_gene: TRBJ2-5
CDR3aa: ASSVPGLGQETQY

v_gene: TRBV4-3
j_gene: TRBJ1-1
CDR3aa: ASSQAGGINTEAF

v_gene: TRBV7-3
j_gene: TRBJ1-6
CDR3aa: ASSLRSAGSSPLH

v_gene: TRBV7-2
j_gene: TRBJ1-2
CDR3aa: ASSSGQNYGYT

v_gene: TRBV6-5
j_gene: TRBJ1-1
CDR3aa: ASSTGQGVSEAF

v_gene: TRBV6-6
j_gene: TRBJ2-7
CDR3aa: ASSYYRGPNEQY